This TCR beta chain was found in a study of response to subunit inactivated influenza vaccine. Losses at the gene ends were 5 bases for V and 0 bases for J; bases not matched to a gene: 13. This CDR3 has 19 amino acids. Germline values: CDR1 DFQATT, CDR2 SNEGSKA (reference sequence). TCRdb analysed the RT-PCR reads with MiXCR anew, one entry per CDR3 protein. Of about 570,000 distinct CDR3 sequences in the sample, around 11% were seen once. This clonotype was picked up a small number of times. This same sample was also part of a study on T cells expressing NK-cell markers. In that study: It was by 5'RACE template switching with UMIs that TCR beta cDNA was made. Beta-chain profiling covered CD3+CD56+NKG2C+, CD3+CD56+NKG2C- and CD3+CD56-NKG2C+ sorted subsets. HCMV serostatus: most of the eight sequenced donors positive, one negative. Dominant NKG2C+ clonotypes in six donors made up roughly 1.0-7.5% of CD8+ T cells.

The TCR was taken from a man between 50 and 59 years old who received an inactivated influenza vaccine. The sequencing used PBMCs from blood, collected on the day of vaccination. The chain recombines TRBV20-1 with TRBJ2-4; 13 nucleotides match TRBD2. Written as DNA, the CDR3 is TGCAGTGCTTTCGGACTAGCGGGAGAACGGGGAATAGCCAAAAACATTCAGTACTTC. This codes for CSAFGLAGERGIAKNIQYF.